This passage covers 24 T cell receptor beta chains from one sample sequenced in a study of T cell repertoires in cytomegalovirus infection. One entry per CDR3 protein, called by TCRdb with MiXCR from the reads. The sample has 200,000 to 300,000 distinct CDR3 sequences, roughly an eighth seen once. The specimen was PBMCs. Receptors originate from a human donor in good health (CMV status not recorded). Some clones in this sample may be carry-over from other donors' samples.

The gene calls are TRBV7-2 and TRBJ2-3; 9 bases fit TRBD2. Germline V gene data show CDR1 as SGHTA and CDR2 as FQGNSA. V lost 3 bases, J lost 4 bases, and 5 bases stayed unmatched. The CDR3 has 15 amino acids. The CDR3 DNA reads TGTGCCAGCAGCTTTTCGCGCGGGGGGGCAGATACGCAGTATTTT. Translation: CASSFSRGGADTQYF. Full variable domain (remainder filled in from reference TRBV7-2 and TRBJ2-3): GAGVSQSPSNKVTEKGKDVELRCDPISGHTALYWYRQSLGQGLEFLIYFQGNSAPDKSGLPSDRFSAERTGGSVSTLTIQRTQQEDSAVYLCASSFSRGGADTQYFGPGTRLTVL.

This clonotype was counted many times. The chain joins TRBV28 to TRBJ2-1; 8 nucleotides line up with TRBD2. CDR1 and CDR2 from the germline V gene are MDHEN and SYDVKM. The V segment lost 6 bases and the J segment 6 bases; nucleotides outside the gene matches: 10. The length of the CDR3 is 15 residues. The CDR3 sequence is CASRLSGVAINEQFF. CDR3 coding DNA: TGTGCCAGCAGGCTTAGCGGGGTGGCAATCAATGAGCAGTTCTTC.

The sample holds a few counts of this clonotype. The chain recombines TRBV11-3 with TRBJ2-7; no clear D. V was cut by 3 bases and J by 4 bases, with 16 bases left in between. Germline V gives CDR1 SGHNT, CDR2 YENEEA. This CDR3 comprises 15 residues. The CDR3 spells CASSFTTGTLYEQYF. The CDR3 DNA follows: TGTGCCAGCAGCTTTACGACTGGCACACTTTACGAGCAGTACTTC.

The chain uses TRBV28 and TRBJ1-2; TRBD1 is a possible D gene (5 bases). Trimming shortened V by 6 bases and J by 6 bases, and 17 bases separated the two germline ends. Per the germline V gene, CDR1 is MDHEN and CDR2 is SYDVKM. The CDR3 runs to 14 residues. The CDR3 here is CASSLPGRRNGYTF. The DNA of the CDR3 is TGTGCCAGCAGCCTCCCGGGACGGAGGAATGGCTACACCTTC.

This clonotype was seen repeatedly, ten times or more. This chain uses TRBV11-2 with TRBJ2-2, with TRBD1 as a possible D gene (5 bases). This CDR3 has 17 residues. The germline CDR1 and CDR2 sequences are SGHAT and FQNNGV. V lost 7 bases to trimming and J lost 1 base, with 19 bases between them. The CDR3 nucleotides read TGTGCCAGCACCACAATAGGGGTCTTGTTGAACACCGGGGAGCTGTTTTTT. Translated, it gives CASTTIGVLLNTGELFF.

This clonotype has at least ten counts. CDR3 protein: CASSIVAQGAIGELFF. Here the CDR3 DNA reads TGTGCCAGTAGTATAGTGGCACAGGGGGCGATCGGGGAGCTGTTTTTT. The rearrangement uses TRBV19 and TRBJ2-2; 9 nucleotides line up with TRBD1. Trimming took 1 base from V and 7 from J; bases not matched to a gene: 7. The CDR3 is 16 amino acids. Germline V gene sequence: CDR1 LNHDA, CDR2 SQIVND (reference sequence).

Of note for this clonotype: Germline and junction disagree at one end, which may indicate a read error. The chain recombines TRBV4-1 with TRBJ1-5, with a tentative D call TRBD1 (5 bases). The CDR3 covers 18 residues. The germline V gene has CDR1 MGHRA and CDR2 YSYEKL. The CDR3 here is CASSDQVSQDNSNQPQHF. CDR3 nucleotides: TGTGCCAGCAGCGACCAAGTCTCACAGGACAATAGCAATCAGCCCCAGCATTTT.

This clonotype was seen a handful of times. This chain uses TRBV20-1 with TRBJ1-1, with 7 bases that match TRBD1. The V gene's germline CDR1 is DFQATT and CDR2 SNEGSKA (reference sequence). CDR3 size: 14 residues. The junction had 3 bases not matched to a gene; V was cut back by 1 base and J by 1 base. The CDR3 region is CSARVQGKNTEAFF. The CDR3 bases are TGCAGTGCTAGAGTACAGGGGAAGAACACTGAAGCTTTCTTT.

A few counts support this clonotype. The chain carries TRBV10-3 and TRBJ2-1; no definite D call. The V gene's germline CDR1 is ENHRY and CDR2 SYGVKD. Trimming took off 4 bases at V and 0 bases at J, with 13 bases between the two ends. The CDR3 sequence is 16 residues long. The CDR3 DNA follows: TGTGCCATCAGTGCCCCAACCCCTAGCTCCTACAATGAGCAGTTCTTC. Protein sequence: CAISAPTPSSYNEQFF.

This clonotype was seen repeatedly, ten times or more. The chain links TRBV6-2 or TRBV6-3 to TRBJ1-1; D gene unclear. Trimming pared 2 bases from V and 4 bases from J, leaving 8 bases between. The CDR3 loop spans 13 amino acids. From germline, CDR1 is MNHEY and CDR2 SVGEGT. This CDR3 reads CASSYQESTEAFF. DNA for the CDR3: TGTGCCAGCAGTTACCAGGAGAGCACTGAAGCTTTCTTT.

The table lists this clonotype with many counts. The chain joins TRBV24-1 to TRBJ2-7; D may match TRBD1 or TRBD2 (5 bases each). The germline V gene has CDR1 KGHDR and CDR2 SFDVKD. V gave up 9 bases and J gave up 6 bases, with 17 bases separating them. The CDR3 totals 13 residues. CDR3 protein: CATSGPPPAEQYF. As DNA, the CDR3 is TGTGCCACCTCGGGACCTCCCCCCGCCGAGCAGTACTTC.

The V and J genes are TRBV7-9 and TRBJ1-4; D unresolved. The CDR3 loop spans 17 amino acids. Germline CDR1 reads SEHNR; CDR2 reads FQNEAQ (reference sequence). The V gene lost 5 bases and the J gene lost 1 base, with 17 bases spanning the gap. As DNA, the CDR3 is TGTGCCAGCAGCCCAACGCCAACAGCGGAAACTAATGAAAAACTGTTTTTT. Translating gives CASSPTPTAETNEKLFF.

In its sample, this clonotype was seen a few times. The chain couples TRBV5-4 to TRBJ2-1; possibly TRBD2 for D (6 bases). V lost 6 bases and J lost 3, with 16 bases in between. Germline V gene sequence: CDR1 SGHNT, CDR2 YYREEE (reference sequence). The CDR3 sequence is 15 residues long. The CDR3 protein is CASTQPGGLYNEQFF. Written as DNA, the CDR3 is TGTGCCAGCACCCAGCCAGGAGGGCTCTACAATGAGCAGTTCTTC.

The chain couples TRBV6-2 or TRBV6-3 to TRBJ2-5, with 10 bases fitting TRBD1. Unmatched junction bases numbered 5, after V lost 5 bases and J lost 5 bases. Per germline, CDR1 MNHEY and CDR2 SVGEGT. This CDR3 region has 14 residues. The CDR3 region is CASSKDRGIETQYF. The CDR3 DNA sequence: TGTGCCAGCAGTAAGGACAGGGGGATTGAGACCCAGTACTTC.

This clonotype was seen many times. The chain recombines TRBV6-2 or TRBV6-3 with TRBJ2-3, with 13 bases fitting TRBD2. Germline V CDR1 and CDR2: MNHEY, SVGEGT. The CDR3 is 16 amino acids. After removal of 5 bases from V and 0 bases from J, the junction contained 2 bases not matched to a gene. The CDR3 region has the DNA TGTGCCAGCAGTGCGACTAGCGGGAGGAGCACAGATACGCAGTATTTT. This sequence encodes CASSATSGRSTDTQYF.

The rearrangement joins TRBV20-1 to TRBJ1-1, with a tentative D call TRBD1 (5 bases). V shed 5 bases and J shed 1 base, with 11 bases lying between them. Germline V gives CDR1 DFQATT, CDR2 SNEGSKA (reference sequence). The CDR3 is 13 amino acids. In nucleotides, the CDR3 is TGCAGTGCTGGTCGGACACAGAACACTGAAGCTTTCTTT. Translated, it gives CSAGRTQNTEAFF.

This clonotype was counted ten times or more. The chain carries TRBV19 and TRBJ2-7; no firm D call. Trimming removed 4 bases from V and 4 bases from J, with 5 bases in between. Germline CDR1 is LNHDA and CDR2 is SQIVND (reference sequence). CDR3 length: 11 amino acids. The CDR3 here is CASSNQYEQYF. CDR3 DNA sequence: TGTGCCAGTAGTAATCAGTACGAGCAGTACTTC.

Remarks on this clonotype: With a much larger clone just one base away, this may be a read error. This chain joins TRBV14 and TRBJ1-2; 8 bases line up with TRBD1. J gave up 12 bases and V 4 bases, and 16 bases lay outside the gene matches. CDR3 size: 15 residues. Germline V gene sequence: CDR1 SGHDN, CDR2 FVKESK. The chain's CDR3 is CASSPMGQAALGDTF. DNA of the CDR3: TGTGCCAGCAGCCCGATGGGACAGGCGGCGCTTGGGGACACCTTC. Full variable domain (missing parts from reference TRBV14 and TRBJ1-2): EAGVTQFPSHSVIEKGQTVTLRCDPISGHDNLYWYRRVMGKEIKFLLHFVKESKQDESGMPNNRFLAERTGGTYSTLKVQPAELEDSGVYFCASSPMGQAALGDTFGSGTRLTVV.

At least ten counts were recorded for this clonotype. V is TRBV24-1 and J is TRBJ2-5, with D perhaps being TRBD1 or TRBD2 (5 bases each). The V end was cut by 4 bases, the J end by 7 bases, with 12 bases between. The CDR3 loop spans 13 amino acids. The V gene's germline CDR1 is KGHDR and CDR2 SFDVKD. CDR3 coding DNA: TGTGCCACCAGTGAGGGGGTAGCAGGGACCCAGTACTTC. It codes for CATSEGVAGTQYF.

This clonotype has only a few counts. V and J are TRBV29-1 and TRBJ1-2; 8 nucleotides agree with TRBD1. Per germline, CDR1 SQVTM and CDR2 ANQGSEA. The CDR3 is 14 amino acids. V lost 6 bases and J lost 7; bases outside the gene matches: 13. The CDR3 DNA follows: TGCAGCGTCCCCTTACAGGGGGTCCAGGGTGGCTACACCTTC. It is translated as CSVPLQGVQGGYTF.

This clonotype was counted between two and nine times. The chain combines TRBV9 with TRBJ2-5, with D possibly matching TRBD2 (7 bases). V gave up 5 bases and J gave up 4 bases, with 12 bases separating them. Germline CDR1 SGDLS, CDR2 YYNGEE. This CDR3 is 13 amino acids long. This chain's CDR3 is CASSQRGAETQYF. The CDR3 nucleotides are TGTGCCAGCAGTCAACGGGGGGCAGAGACCCAGTACTTC.

This clonotype was recorded at least ten times. The rearrangement uses TRBV7-9 and TRBJ1-3, with 7 nucleotides matching TRBD1. V lost 3 bases to trimming and J lost 4 bases; unmatched junction nucleotides: 9. This CDR3 spans 16 amino acids. Germline V gene sequence: CDR1 SEHNR, CDR2 FQNEAQ (reference sequence). CDR3 residues: CASSFSTGARGNTIYF. The CDR3 DNA reads as TGTGCCAGCAGCTTCAGCACAGGGGCTCGAGGAAACACCATATATTTT.

This clonotype was observed many times. The chain recombines TRBV7-2 with TRBJ2-3, with D uncertain. Germline V gene sequence: CDR1 SGHTA, CDR2 FQGNSA. The V and J ends lost 5 bases and 0 bases respectively, with 18 bases between them. This CDR3 is built from 17 residues. The CDR3 DNA sequence: TGTGCCAGCAGCGTGAAAAGGCAGACTTCTAGCACAGATACGCAGTATTTT. This codes for CASSVKRQTSSTDTQYF.

This clonotype has ten or more counts. The chain employs TRBV7-9 and TRBJ1-5; 10 bases align to TRBD1. This CDR3 region has 16 residues. V trimming: 5 bases; J trimming: 7 bases; junction bases outside the gene matches: 11. Germline V lookup: CDR1 SEHNR, CDR2 FQNEAQ (reference sequence). CDR3 sequence: CASSRYGQGVRQPQHF. The CDR3 DNA reads TGTGCCAGCAGCCGCTATGGACAGGGGGTGAGACAGCCCCAGCATTTT.